A single sample gave rise to the 17 T cell receptor beta chains below, sequenced in a study of shared clonotypes between healthy human individuals. Assay used: immunoSEQ multiplex PCR; TCRdb lists only in-frame clones, some missing. This table has 2 million to 3 million clones, roughly 93% appearing once. Input material: naive CD4+ T cells from PBMCs. The subset was: CD45RA+ positively selected. The origin of the receptors is a man younger than 30 in good health. Some clones in this sample may be carry-over from other donors' samples.

In this sample, this clone turned up once. The gene calls are TRBV2 and TRBJ2-7; TRBD1 matches 9 bases. CDR1 SNHLY and CDR2 FYNNEI come from the germline V gene. The CDR3 runs to 14 residues. With V trimmed by 4 bases and J by 3 bases, 4 bases remained unmatched. Here the CDR3 reads CASSAGTGNYEQYF. CDR3 coding DNA: TGTGCCAGCAGTGCCGGGACAGGGAACTACGAGCAGTACTTC.

This clone has just one count. This CDR3 is CASSEATGVGYEQYF. CDR3 in DNA: TGTGCCAGCAGTGAAGCTACGGGGGTGGGCTACGAGCAGTACTTC. The V gene is TRBV6-1, the J gene TRBJ2-7; D may be TRBD2 (6 bases). The CDR3 spans 15 residues. V gave up 0 bases and J gave up 3 bases, with 12 bases separating them. Germline CDR1 MNHNS, CDR2 SASEGT.

The V gene is TRBV7-9, the J gene TRBJ1-4; a possible D gene is TRBD1 (5 bases). Trimming stripped 5 bases from V and 5 bases from J, with 12 bases between. The germline CDR1 and CDR2 sequences are SEHNR and FQNEAQ (reference sequence). This CDR3 spans 14 amino acids. The CDR3 DNA reads TGTGCCAGCAGCCACGGGGGGTCCAATGAAAAACTGTTTTTT. This translates into CASSHGGSNEKLFF.

As to this clone: Different DNA sequences within this sample yield the same CDR3. The CDR3 spells CASSLARGETQYF. CDR3 sequence (DNA): TGTGCCAGCAGTTTAGCGCGCGGCGAGACCCAGTACTTC. The chain couples TRBV27 to TRBJ2-5, with D hard to call. This CDR3 is 13 amino acids long. CDR1 is MNHEY, CDR2 SMNVEV, per germline (reference sequence). Trimming pared 2 bases from V and 5 bases from J, leaving 9 bases between.

The V call is TRBV4-2, the J call TRBJ2-1; D is ambiguous. Between the trimmed V and J ends, which lost 4 bases and 9 bases, there was a span of 7 bases. CDR3 length: 11 residues. Germline V gene data show CDR1 as LGHNA and CDR2 as YNFKEQ. Here the CDR3 reads CASSPGTEQFF. CDR3 in DNA: TGTGCCAGCAGCCCCGGTACTGAGCAGTTCTTC.

This clone was seen only once. The chain joins TRBV28 to TRBJ2-2, with TRBD1 identical over 8 bases. The CDR3 is made up of 13 amino acids. The J segment lost 1 base and the V segment lost 8 bases, leaving 0 bases of the junction unmatched. Looked up from germline, CDR1 is MDHEN and CDR2 is SYDVKM. Written as DNA, the CDR3 is TGTGCCAGCGGGACAGGGAACACCGGGGAGCTGTTTTTT. Translating gives CASGTGNTGELFF.

This clone was counted once. Other DNA sequences in the same sample also yield this CDR3. The chain joins TRBV7-2 to TRBJ1-5; TRBD1 agrees at 7 bases. CDR1 is SGHTA and CDR2 is FQGNSA in the germline V gene. This CDR3 contains 14 residues. V lost 3 bases, J lost 7 bases, and 6 bases stayed unmatched. The CDR3 DNA reads TGTGCCAGCAGCTTCGGGCAGGGGGGACAGCCCCAGCATTTT. Translation: CASSFGQGGQPQHF.

CDR3 DNA sequence: TGCGCCAGCAGCTCCGGACACCTGACCGAGAACACTGAAGCTTTCTTT. It yields the protein CASSSGHLTENTEAFF. The rearrangement joins TRBV5-1 to TRBJ1-1, with a possible D match to TRBD1 (5 bases). Trimming took off 3 bases at V and 1 base at J, with 16 bases between the two ends. Germline V gives CDR1 SGHRS, CDR2 YFSETQ. The CDR3 totals 16 residues.

CDR3 residues: CASTVLAGGQHEQFF. CDR3 in DNA: TGTGCCAGCACCGTACTAGCGGGAGGGCAACATGAGCAGTTCTTC. The chain recombines TRBV27 with TRBJ2-1; 13 nucleotides match TRBD2. Per the germline V gene, CDR1 is MNHEY and CDR2 is SMNVEV (reference sequence). The J segment lost 8 bases and the V segment lost 7 bases, leaving 8 bases of the junction unmatched. The length of the CDR3 is 15 residues.

This clone appeared a few times. This sample also contains other DNA sequences that code for the same CDR3. The chain has TRBV7-2 and TRBJ2-5, with D perhaps matching TRBD1 (5 bases). Trimming took 0 bases from V and 2 from J, leaving 7 bases between them. The CDR3 is 14 residues long. CDR1 is SGHTA and CDR2 is FQGNSA in the germline V gene. The chain's CDR3 is CASSLAGAQETQYF. In DNA form, the CDR3 reads TGTGCCAGCAGCTTAGCTGGGGCGCAAGAGACCCAGTACTTC.

On this clone itself: Other DNA sequences in the same sample also yield this CDR3. The chain joins TRBV11-3 to TRBJ2-3; TRBD1 or TRBD2 may be the D gene (6 bases each). Trimming shortened V by 1 base and J by 0 bases, and 8 bases separated the two germline ends. CDR3 length: 15 residues. CDR1 and CDR2 (germline): SGHNT, YENEEA. CDR3 in DNA: TGTGCCAGCAGCTTAGGGGGGGCAAGCACAGATACGCAGTATTTT. Its protein is CASSLGGASTDTQYF.

V and J are TRBV28 and TRBJ2-7; no clear D gene. Germline CDR1 MDHEN, CDR2 SYDVKM. The CDR3 runs 12 residues. The ends were cut back, 6 bases at V and 5 bases at J, with 11 bases in the middle. CDR3 sequence (DNA): TGTGCCAGCAGCTCTCACTACAACGAGCAGTACTTC. It yields the protein CASSSHYNEQYF.

The CDR3 sequence: CASSLVSAGYYDEQFF. In nucleotides, the CDR3 is TGCGCCAGCAGCTTGGTGTCGGCGGGGTACTATGATGAGCAGTTCTTC. V and J are TRBV5-1 and TRBJ2-1, with D perhaps TRBD2 (6 bases). Per the germline V gene, CDR1 is SGHRS and CDR2 is YFSETQ. The CDR3 runs 16 residues. The germline V and J ends were trimmed by 0 bases and 8 bases, with 18 bases remaining between them.

CDR3 amino acids: CASRTGTSGINEQFF. The CDR3 region has the DNA TGTGCCAGCAGGACCGGGACTAGCGGGATCAATGAGCAGTTCTTC. The chain is built from TRBV28 and TRBJ2-1; TRBD2 agrees at 13 bases. The CDR3 extends over 15 amino acids. Germline values: CDR1 MDHEN, CDR2 SYDVKM. The J segment lost 6 bases and the V segment lost 6 bases, leaving 5 bases of the junction unmatched.

The V and J genes are TRBV7-9 and TRBJ2-3; D call uncertain. The CDR3 contains 11 residues. In germline, CDR1 is SEHNR, CDR2 FQNEAQ (reference sequence). Trimming left V 2 bases short and J 8 bases short, with 5 bases between. The CDR3 DNA is TGTGCCAGCAGCTTACAGGCTACGCAGTATTTT. Translating gives CASSLQATQYF.

The CDR3 DNA is TGTGCCAGCAGCTTAGGTCTAGCCCTGGAGGGAGATACGCAGTATTTT. Residues: CASSLGLALEGDTQYF. V and J are TRBV7-9 and TRBJ2-3, with TRBD2 as a possible D gene (6 bases). This CDR3 has 16 residues. V gave up 1 base and J gave up 5 bases, with 16 bases separating them. Germline values: CDR1 SEHNR, CDR2 FQNEAQ (reference sequence). Using reference TRBV7-9 and TRBJ2-3 for the parts outside the CDR3, the full variable domain is DTGVSQNPRHKITKRGQNVTFRCDPISEHNRLYWYRQTLGQGPEFLTYFQNEAQLEKSRLLSDRFSAERPKGSFSTLEIQRTEQGDSAMYLCASSLGLALEGDTQYFGPGTRLTVL.

The V call is TRBV7-7, the J call TRBJ2-3, with D perhaps matching TRBD2 (6 bases). This CDR3 contains 15 residues. Germline-derived CDR1 and CDR2 are SSHAT and FNYEAQ (reference sequence). With 4 bases removed from V and 0 bases from J, the gap between germline ends came to 11 bases. This CDR3 reads CASSSGGTSTDTQYF. CDR3 nucleotide sequence: TGTGCCAGCAGCTCCGGCGGGACTAGCACAGATACGCAGTATTTT.